These T cell receptor beta chains were read from a single sample in a study of T cells after yellow fever vaccination. TCRdb processed the 5' RACE reads anew with MiXCR; each CDR3 protein has one entry. This repertoire shows over 300,000 distinct CDR3 sequences, roughly 3.9% found once; its top ten account for under 30%. The sample was PBMCs, taken 5 days after the yellow fever booster vaccination. The receptor set was obtained from a man aged 18 to 29 who received the YFV17D yellow fever vaccine. Both conserved end residues are part of each CDR3.

j_gene | v_gene | CDR3aa
TRBJ2-5 | TRBV21-1 | CASSDTSPVKTQYF
TRBJ2-5 | TRBV27 | CASSLTGVLQETQYF
TRBJ1-5 | TRBV6-5 | CASSFTGGGNQPQHF
TRBJ1-1 | TRBV11-2 | CASSFGGKMNTEAFF
TRBJ2-5 | TRBV4-1 | CASSPRAHQETQYF
TRBJ1-1 | TRBV12-3/TRBV12-4 | CATRQGRGDTEAFF
TRBJ2-3 | TRBV11-2 | CASSLDRELDTQYF
TRBJ2-3 | TRBV4-3 | CASSQESQGPDTQYF
TRBJ1-5 | TRBV6-5 | CASSTGTGGRQPQHF
TRBJ1-2 | TRBV11-2 | CASSLDSGTGTYGYTF
TRBJ2-3 | TRBV6-1 | CASSELETTDTQYF